These 13 T cell receptor beta chains came from one sample sequenced in a study of beta chain features in type 1 diabetes. Reverse transcribing all isolated RNA meant expressed TCRB transcripts were sequenced. Data came from immunoSEQ multiplex PCR; TCRdb stores just in-frame clones and leaves some out. The data contain 150,000 to 200,000 clones, about 9.1% of them singletons. The source material was central memory CD4+ T cells from blood. These receptors were collected from a woman in her late teens or twenties in good health.

This clone was detected a few times. The chain couples TRBV5-4 to TRBJ1-2; 7 bases line up with TRBD1. The V gene's germline CDR1 is SGHNT and CDR2 YYREEE (reference sequence). With V trimmed by 4 bases and J by 1 base, 7 bases remained unmatched. This CDR3 contains 15 residues. CDR3 bases: TGTGCCAGCAGCACCCGGGGACAGTATAACTATGGCTACACCTTC. Translating gives CASSTRGQYNYGYTF.

Remarks on this clone: At one end, the junction sequence differs from germline, possibly due to a read error. The chain carries TRBV18 and TRBJ1-5, with D unresolved. The CDR3 sequence is 16 residues long. Germline V gives CDR1 KGHSH, CDR2 LQKENI. CDR3: CASSPQMAYSNQPQHF. For the CDR3, the DNA is TGTGCCAGCTCCCCACAGATGGCTTATAGCAATCAGCCCCAGCATTTT.

This clone came up a few times. The gene calls are TRBV5-1 and TRBJ2-3; unclear D gene. V gave up 2 bases and J gave up 1 base, with 5 bases separating them. The CDR3 spans 13 residues. The germline gives CDR1 SGHRS, CDR2 YFSETQ. The DNA of the CDR3 is TGCGCCAGCAGCTTTTATGGCACAGATACGCAGTATTTT. Amino acid sequence: CASSFYGTDTQYF.

This clone was counted at least ten times. The gene calls are TRBV19 and TRBJ2-6; TRBD1 is a possible D gene (5 bases). Germline-derived CDR1 and CDR2 are LNHDA and SQIVND (reference sequence). Trimming took 6 bases from V and 3 from J, leaving 12 bases between them. The CDR3 is 15 amino acids. This chain's CDR3 is CASRGRGGGANVLTF. The CDR3 DNA is TGTGCCAGTAGGGGGCGAGGCGGTGGGGCCAACGTCCTGACTTTC.

Concerning this clone itself: One junction end disagrees with the germline gene, perhaps due to a read error. The CDR3 DNA is TGTGCCAGCAGTCAAGAATACAGGGAGCGCCGGGTCTTC. Translation: CASSQEYRERRVF. The chain is built from TRBV6-1 and TRBJ2-7, with D possibly TRBD1 on 6 matching bases. CDR3 length: 13 amino acids. CDR1 MNHNS and CDR2 SASEGT come from the germline V gene.

This clone came up many times. The chain is built from TRBV5-5 and TRBJ2-7; 8 positions match TRBD1. The CDR3 runs to 15 residues. CDR1 and CDR2 from the germline V gene are SGHKS and YYEKEE (reference sequence). After removal of 4 bases from V and 4 bases from J, the junction contained 10 bases not matched to a gene. The CDR3 region has the DNA TGTGCCAGCAGCCCCACAGGGGGACGGAGTTACGAGCAGTACTTC. The encoded protein is CASSPTGGRSYEQYF.

This clone was picked up a small number of times. The chain links TRBV19 to TRBJ1-1; the D is unclear. V was pared by 7 bases and J by 1 base, with 10 bases between. Per germline, CDR1 LNHDA and CDR2 SQIVND (reference sequence). This CDR3 is built from 13 residues. Here the CDR3 DNA reads TGTGCCAGTACGCAGCAGGCGAACACTGAAGCTTTCTTT. Its protein product is CASTQQANTEAFF.

This clone was detected only a few times. This rearrangement joins TRBV30 to TRBJ2-3; D gene uncertain. The CDR3 totals 15 residues. Germline CDR1 is GTSNPN and CDR2 is SVGIG (reference sequence). V dropped 4 bases and J dropped 2 bases, with 16 bases sitting between them. CDR3: CAWNSQSDLTDTQYF. The CDR3 DNA reads TGTGCCTGGAACTCACAAAGCGACCTCACAGATACGCAGTATTTT.

This clone showed up just a few times. The V gene is TRBV30, the J gene TRBJ1-1; D unresolved. Germline assignment: CDR1 GTSNPN and CDR2 SVGIG (reference sequence). The germline V and J ends were trimmed by 2 bases and 4 bases, with 11 bases remaining between them. This CDR3 is built from 13 residues. Written as DNA, the CDR3 is TGTGCCTGGAGTCCTGCGCCGGGCACTGAAGCTTTCTTT. Protein product: CAWSPAPGTEAFF.

This clone was detected only a few times. The chain links TRBV5-1 to TRBJ2-5; D ambiguous. Germline V lookup: CDR1 SGHRS, CDR2 YFSETQ. CDR3 length: 15 residues. The ends were cut back, 0 bases at V and 1 base at J, with 10 bases in the middle. CDR3 residues: CASSLATTRQETQYF. The CDR3 region has the DNA TGCGCCAGCAGCTTGGCCACGACTCGCCAAGAGACCCAGTACTTC.

This sequence joins TRBV4-3 and TRBJ2-5, with D uncertain. In germline, CDR1 is LGHNA, CDR2 YSLEER. The CDR3 length is 14 residues. Trimming shortened V by 0 bases and J by 2 bases, and 7 bases separated the two germline ends. CDR3: CASSQDPRQETQYF. The CDR3 coding sequence is TGCGCCAGCAGCCAAGACCCTAGACAAGAGACCCAGTACTTC.

This clone was seen a handful of times. This sequence joins TRBV5-4 and TRBJ2-1; tentative D call: TRBD1 (8 bases). The CDR3 runs to 16 residues. Germline V gene lookup returns CDR1 SGHNT and CDR2 YYREEE (reference sequence). V was shortened by 3 bases and J by 6 bases, with 19 bases between the two germline ends. The CDR3: CASSSGGGREVNEQFF. CDR3 DNA sequence: TGTGCCAGCAGCTCAGGGGGCGGGAGAGAAGTCAATGAGCAGTTCTTC.

CDR3 sequence reads: CASSGSGAYEQYF. The CDR3 nucleotides read TGTGCCAGCAGTGGCTCCGGGGCCTACGAGCAGTACTTC. The chain combines TRBV6-6 with TRBJ2-7, with a weak D call TRBD2 (5 bases). The germline gives CDR1 MNHNY, CDR2 SVGAGI (reference sequence). Trimming stripped 5 bases from V and 2 bases from J, with 10 bases between. This CDR3 has 13 amino acids.